This T cell receptor (beta chain) was sequenced for a study of blood T cell repertoires in COVID-19. The wider study: The United States, Italy and Spain supplied acute and convalescent COVID-19 samples. From T cells, B-cell-depleted T cells, or PBMCs came the material, which was cDNA or gDNA.

This clone was seen once. Methods used by the authors: Estimated nucleated cell counts came from reference gene primer amplification. TCRdb keeps only in-frame clones here, not all; method: immunoSEQ multiplex PCR. V, J and clone size reflect that table, while D and trimming were determined from the DNA. The table shows about 35,000 clones, with 80% to 90% occurring only once. The CDR3 has 14 amino acids. From germline, CDR1 is SEHNR and CDR2 FQNEAQ (reference sequence). V trimming: 4 bases; J trimming: 8 bases; junction bases outside the gene matches: 5. V gene TRBV7-9 combines with J gene TRBJ1-4, with 9 bases matching TRBD1. This TCR was recovered from an elderly man with active COVID-19. Sequenced input: peripheral blood. The CDR3 is CASSSRDRDEKLFF. The DNA for the CDR3 is TGTGCCAGCAGCTCCCGGGACAGGGACGAAAAACTGTTTTTT.